A selection of T cell receptor beta chains follows, all from one sample in a study of blood T cell repertoires in COVID-19. Clones were read by immunoSEQ multiplex PCR, and TCRdb kept only the in-frame ones, dropping some. The sample has some 200,000 clones; about 88% are singletons. The sequenced sample was peripheral blood. Receptor source: a man aged 50 or older with COVID-19, enrolled during active disease. CDR3s include the opening cysteine and the closing phenylalanine or tryptophan. The order of the fields is V gene, clone size, D gene, J gene, CDR3 DNA, CDR3 protein. D genes are given only for firm matches. Clone size is given for some rows only: seen once, a few or many times, or a class if the clone is expanded.

>TRBV27|NA|NA|TRBJ1-2
TGTGCCAGCAGTGTACAGGGAAGGTATGGCTACACCTTC
CASSVQGRYGYTF
>TRBV18|once|NA|TRBJ2-5
TGTGCCAGCTCACCCGCCAGGGCCCAAGAGACCCAGTACTTC
CASSPARAQETQYF
>TRBV18|NA|TRBD2|TRBJ2-3
TGTGCCAGCTCAGCGCTAGCGGGGGGGACAGATACGCAGTATTTT
CASSALAGGTDTQYF
>TRBV6-2/TRBV6-3|NA|NA|TRBJ1-6
TGTGCCAGCAGTTCGTCCGGAGAGGTTACCCTCCACTTT
CASSSSGEVTLHF
>TRBV5-4|few|TRBD2|TRBJ2-1
TGTGCCAGCAGCTTGGGGGCTAGCGGATACTACAATGAGCAGTTCTTC
CASSLGASGYYNEQFF
>TRBV4-2|NA|TRBD2|TRBJ2-3
TGTGCCAGCAGCCTCCAAGCGGGGGGGGGCACAGATACGCAGTATTTT
CASSLQAGGGTDTQYF
>TRBV4-2|many|TRBD2|TRBJ2-7
TGTGCCAGCAGCCAAGATACCGGGGGGGCCTCCTACGAGCAGTACTTC
CASSQDTGGASYEQYF
>TRBV12-3/TRBV12-4|NA|TRBD1|TRBJ2-2
TGTGCCAGCAAGATACAGGGGACCGGGGAGCTGTTTTTT
CASKIQGTGELFF
>TRBV7-8|NA|NA|TRBJ2-5
TGTGCCAGCAGCTTAGATACCCAGGGGTTTTTGGAGACCCAGTACTTC
CASSLDTQGFLETQYF
>TRBV4-1|NA|NA|TRBJ2-7
TGCGCCAGCAGCCACCGGGTTGGCAGCTCCTACGAGCAGTACTTC
CASSHRVGSSYEQYF
>TRBV7-8|NA|NA|TRBJ2-3
TGTGCCAGCAGCTTCGGACAGAGCACAGATACGCAGTATTTT
CASSFGQSTDTQYF
>TRBV6-6|NA|NA|TRBJ1-1
TGTGCCAGCAGTTATAATGCGGAGGGGTACACTGAAGCTTTCTTT
CASSYNAEGYTEAFF
>TRBV11-2|NA|NA|TRBJ2-1
TGTGCCAGCAGCCCCAGTTCCTCCTTGGGGGGGCCGGGCAATGAGCAGTTCTTC
CASSPSSSLGGPGNEQFF
>TRBV7-9|NA|NA|TRBJ2-7
TGTGCCAGCAGCAAGGGACTCCCAATCAGCGACGAGCAGTACTTC
CASSKGLPISDEQYF
>TRBV12-2|NA|NA|TRBJ2-1
TGTGCAAGTCGCTCAGGCCGAACTAGCGGGAGTTACAATGAGCAGTTCTTC
CASRSGRTSGSYNEQFF
>TRBV27|NA|NA|TRBJ1-1
TGTGCCAGCAGTCTGACAGGTGGGACTGAAGCTTTCTTT
CASSLTGGTEAFF
>TRBV2|NA|TRBD1|TRBJ1-6
TGTGCCAGCAGTGAGACAGGGGAGGGGAATTCACCCCTCCACTTT
CASSETGEGNSPLHF
>TRBV7-6|NA|TRBD1|TRBJ2-3
TGTGCCAGCAGCTTCTCCCCAGGGGGCAGCGGCCGCACAGATACGCAGTATTTT
CASSFSPGGSGRTDTQYF
>TRBV2|once|TRBD1|TRBJ1-2
TGTGCCAGCAGTGAACGGACAGGGGTTATCTATGGCTACACCTTC
CASSERTGVIYGYTF
>TRBV25-1|NA|TRBD2|TRBJ2-5
TGTGCCAGCAGTGAGCCGACTAGCGGGGAAGAGACCCAGTACTTC
CASSEPTSGEETQYF
>TRBV19|NA|TRBD1|TRBJ2-3
TGTGCCAGTGCCCGGGACAGGGGAACAGATACGCAGTATTTT
CASARDRGTDTQYF
>TRBV6-2/TRBV6-3|NA|TRBD1|TRBJ1-6
TGTGCCAGCAGCCGCACAGGGGGCGAAGCGGCAGATAATTCACCCCTCCACTTT
CASSRTGGEAADNSPLHF
>TRBV7-3|NA|TRBD2|TRBJ2-5
TGTGCCAGCAGCTCAGGGACTAGCGGGGGCTTAAGAGAGACCCAGTACTTC
CASSSGTSGGLRETQYF
>TRBV5-1|NA|NA|TRBJ1-1
TGCGCCAGCAGCCCCTCGGGAGGGTTAGGCACTGAAGCTTTCTTT
CASSPSGGLGTEAFF
>TRBV7-6|NA|TRBD2|TRBJ2-7
TGTGCCAGCAGCAACCCCGGGGGACTAGCTAGTTCCTACGAGCAGTACTTC
CASSNPGGLASSYEQYF
>TRBV5-4|NA|TRBD1|TRBJ1-2
TGTGCCAGCAGCTCGCCGGGACAGGGCTATGGCTACACCTTC
CASSSPGQGYGYTF
>TRBV30|NA|NA|TRBJ2-1
TGTGCCTGGAGTGTACGGGGGAGGTCGACCTACAATGAGCAGTTCTTC
CAWSVRGRSTYNEQFF
>TRBV2|NA|NA|TRBJ2-1
TGTGCCAGCAGTCGGCGGGATGCTGTTTGGGAGCAGTTCTTC
CASSRRDAVWEQFF
>TRBV14|NA|TRBD2|TRBJ2-3
TGTGCCAGCAGCCAAGGGGGAGGGCTTACAGATACGCAGTATTTT
CASSQGGGLTDTQYF
>TRBV10-3|NA|TRBD1|TRBJ1-1
TGTGCCATCTCCGGGACAGGGGATATGAACACTGAAGCTTTCTTT
CAISGTGDMNTEAFF
>TRBV29-1|NA|NA|TRBJ1-2
TGCAGCGTTGCGATTGGTGTAGGAGGGACTTATGGCTACACCTTC
CSVAIGVGGTYGYTF
>TRBV2|NA|NA|TRBJ1-1
TGTGCCAGCAGTGGCGAGGGTGACACTGAAGCTTTCTTT
CASSGEGDTEAFF
>TRBV5-6|NA|NA|TRBJ1-1
TGTGCCAGCAGCGGAACAGGCGACCCCAGGGGCACTGAAGCTTTCTTT
CASSGTGDPRGTEAFF
>TRBV6-2/TRBV6-3|NA|NA|TRBJ1-1
TGTGCCAGCAGTTACGAAGAGAGGCGGCACACTGAAGCTTTCTTT
CASSYEERRHTEAFF
>TRBV7-9|NA|TRBD1|TRBJ1-1
TGTGCCAGCAGCCACCCGACAGGGTTTATGAACACTGAAGCTTTCTTT
CASSHPTGFMNTEAFF
>TRBV19|NA|TRBD2|TRBJ2-6
TGTGCCAGTAGGGCTAGCGGGAGGGCTGGGGCCAACGTCCTGACTTTC
CASRASGRAGANVLTF
>TRBV11-2|NA|NA|TRBJ2-2
TGTGCCAGCAGTCTCGTAACCGGGGAGCTGTTTTTT
CASSLVTGELFF
>TRBV5-4|NA|NA|TRBJ2-2
TGTGCCAGCAGCTCCCCCCGGGGAAACACCGGGGAGCTGTTTTTT
CASSSPRGNTGELFF
>TRBV7-9|NA|TRBD1|TRBJ2-3
TGTGCCAGCAGCTATGACAGGGGTTCCACAGATACGCAGTATTTT
CASSYDRGSTDTQYF
>TRBV6-6|NA|NA|TRBJ2-5
TGTGCCAGCAGTTACCCCCTTGAGACCCAGTACTTC
CASSYPLETQYF
>TRBV19|NA|NA|TRBJ2-5
TGTGCCAGTAAGGTTAGCAGCGGGGAGACCCAGTACTTC
CASKVSSGETQYF
>TRBV9|NA|NA|TRBJ2-1
TGTGCCAGCAGCTCAACCGTGGGTCAGGGCAATGAGCAGTTCTTC
CASSSTVGQGNEQFF
>TRBV6-1|once|NA|TRBJ2-7
TGTGCCAGCAGTGACATTTACGAGCAGTACTTC
CASSDIYEQYF
>TRBV3-1/TRBV3-2|NA|NA|TRBJ1-5
TGTGCCAGCAGCCAAGATTGGGGCGCCCGGAGGCCCCAGCATTTT
CASSQDWGARRPQHF
>TRBV18|NA|NA|TRBJ2-3
TGTGCCAGCTCACGTAGCTCGTCGGTCGCTGATACGCAGTATTTT
CASSRSSSVADTQYF
>TRBV29-1|NA|TRBD2|TRBJ2-1
TGCAGCGTTGAATATCCCAGCGGGGGGCTCTCCTACAATGAGCAGTTCTTC
CSVEYPSGGLSYNEQFF
>TRBV9|NA|TRBD1|TRBJ2-6
TGTGCCAGCAGCGTAGAATCAGACAGGGGCTCGGATGGGGCCAACGTCCTGACTTTC
CASSVESDRGSDGANVLTF
>TRBV18|NA|TRBD1|TRBJ1-1
TGTGCCAGCTCACCTACGACAGGGTTTAACACTGAAGCTTTCTTT
CASSPTTGFNTEAFF
>TRBV5-8|NA|NA|TRBJ2-7
TGTGCCAGCATCCGCGGGGTGTCAAGCTCCTACGAGCAGTACTTC
CASIRGVSSSYEQYF
>TRBV6-6|NA|TRBD2|TRBJ2-7
TGTGCCAGCAGTTACTCAAGCGGGAGTAACGAGCAGTACTTC
CASSYSSGSNEQYF
>TRBV5-3|once|TRBD1|TRBJ1-6
TGTGCCAGAAGCCCTACCACCGGGACAGGGGCAAATTCACCCCTCCACTTT
CARSPTTGTGANSPLHF